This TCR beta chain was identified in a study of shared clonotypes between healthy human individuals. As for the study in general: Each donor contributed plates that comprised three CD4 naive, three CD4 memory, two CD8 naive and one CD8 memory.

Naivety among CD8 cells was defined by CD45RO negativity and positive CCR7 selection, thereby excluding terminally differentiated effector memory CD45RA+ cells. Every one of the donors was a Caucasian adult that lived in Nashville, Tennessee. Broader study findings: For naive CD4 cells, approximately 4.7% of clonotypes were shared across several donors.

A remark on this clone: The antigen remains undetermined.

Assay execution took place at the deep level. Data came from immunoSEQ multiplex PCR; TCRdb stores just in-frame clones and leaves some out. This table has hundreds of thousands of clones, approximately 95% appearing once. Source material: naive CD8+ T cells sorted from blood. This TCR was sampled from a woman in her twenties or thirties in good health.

CDR3 coding DNA: TGTGCCAGCAGTCTCGCGACTGGAAAAAGCTCCTACGAGCAGTACTTC. Translating it yields CASSLATGKSSYEQYF. The chain couples TRBV27 to TRBJ2-7; the D is unclear. The V end lost 5 bases, the J end lost 0 bases, and 17 bases lay between the germline ends. The CDR3 loop spans 16 amino acids. The germline V gene encodes CDR1 MNHEY and CDR2 SMNVEV (reference sequence).